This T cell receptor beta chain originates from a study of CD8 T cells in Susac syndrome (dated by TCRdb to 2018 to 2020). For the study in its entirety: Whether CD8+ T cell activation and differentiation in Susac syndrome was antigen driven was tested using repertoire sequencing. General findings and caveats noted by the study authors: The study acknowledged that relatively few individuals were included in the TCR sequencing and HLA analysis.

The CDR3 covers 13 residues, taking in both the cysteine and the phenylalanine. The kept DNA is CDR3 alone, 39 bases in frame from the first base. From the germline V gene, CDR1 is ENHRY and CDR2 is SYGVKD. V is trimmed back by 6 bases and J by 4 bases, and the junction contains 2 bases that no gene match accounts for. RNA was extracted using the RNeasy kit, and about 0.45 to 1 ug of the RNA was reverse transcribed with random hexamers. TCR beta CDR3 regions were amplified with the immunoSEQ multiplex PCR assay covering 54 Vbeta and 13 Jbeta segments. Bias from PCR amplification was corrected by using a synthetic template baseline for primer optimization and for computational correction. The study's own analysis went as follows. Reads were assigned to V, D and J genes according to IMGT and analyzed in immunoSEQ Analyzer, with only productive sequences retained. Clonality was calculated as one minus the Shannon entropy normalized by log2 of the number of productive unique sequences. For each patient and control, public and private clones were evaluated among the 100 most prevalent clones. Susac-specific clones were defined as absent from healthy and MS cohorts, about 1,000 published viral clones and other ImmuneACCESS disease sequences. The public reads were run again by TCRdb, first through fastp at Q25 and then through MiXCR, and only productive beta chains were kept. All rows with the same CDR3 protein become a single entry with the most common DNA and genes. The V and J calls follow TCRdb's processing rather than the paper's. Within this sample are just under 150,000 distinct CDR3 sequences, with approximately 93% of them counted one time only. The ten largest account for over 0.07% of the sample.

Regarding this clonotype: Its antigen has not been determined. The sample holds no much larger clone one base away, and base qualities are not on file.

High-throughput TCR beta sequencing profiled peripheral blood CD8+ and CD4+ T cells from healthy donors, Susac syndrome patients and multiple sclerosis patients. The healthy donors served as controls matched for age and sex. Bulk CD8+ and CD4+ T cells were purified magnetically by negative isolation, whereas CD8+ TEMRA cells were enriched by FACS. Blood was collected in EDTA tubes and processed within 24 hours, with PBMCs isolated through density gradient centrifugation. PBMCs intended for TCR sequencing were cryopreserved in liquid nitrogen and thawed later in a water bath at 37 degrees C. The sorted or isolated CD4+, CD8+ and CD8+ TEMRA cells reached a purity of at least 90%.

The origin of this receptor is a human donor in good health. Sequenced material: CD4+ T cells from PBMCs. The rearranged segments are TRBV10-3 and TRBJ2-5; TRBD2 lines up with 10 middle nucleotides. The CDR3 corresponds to CAISIAGGETQYF. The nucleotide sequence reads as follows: TGTGCCATCAGCATAGCGGGGGGAGAGACCCAGTACTTC.